This record covers a single T cell receptor (beta chain). The data were taken from a study of neoadjuvant nivolumab and ipilimumab in lung cancer. Using immunoSEQ multiplex PCR, the repertoire was profiled, and TCRdb retains in-frame clones only, with some absent. The sample records approximately 19,000 clones, over 70% being singletons. This CDR3 has 15 amino acids. V dropped 7 bases and J dropped 3; count of bases not matched to a gene: 6. Germline V gives CDR1 ENHRY, CDR2 SYGVKD. The material sequenced was peripheral blood, taken before neoadjuvant nivolumab, alone or with ipilimumab. This sequence was found in an adult with non-small cell lung cancer. The chain recombines TRBV10-3 with TRBJ2-7; 13 bases line up with TRBD2. This CDR3 reads CAITTGTSGIYEQYF. CDR3 DNA: TGTGCCATCACCACAGGGACTAGCGGGATCTACGAGCAGTACTTC.